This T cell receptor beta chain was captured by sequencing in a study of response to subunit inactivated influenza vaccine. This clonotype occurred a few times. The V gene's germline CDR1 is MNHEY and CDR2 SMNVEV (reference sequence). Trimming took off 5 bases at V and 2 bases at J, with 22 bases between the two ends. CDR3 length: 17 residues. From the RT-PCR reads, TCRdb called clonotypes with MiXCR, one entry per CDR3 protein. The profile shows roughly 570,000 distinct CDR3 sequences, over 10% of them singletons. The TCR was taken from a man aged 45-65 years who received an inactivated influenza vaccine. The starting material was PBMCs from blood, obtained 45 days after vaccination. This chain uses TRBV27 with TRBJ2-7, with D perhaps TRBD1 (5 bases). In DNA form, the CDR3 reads TGTGCCAGCAGTCTAAACCCCTTAGGGGTTACCACCTACGAGCAGTACTTC. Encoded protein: CASSLNPLGVTTYEQYF.